The next 11 T cell receptor beta chains were all read from a single sample in a study of early T cells in non-severe SARS-CoV-2 infection. MiXCR was run by TCRdb on the 5' RACE reads, yielding one entry per CDR3 protein. This table holds more than 35,000 distinct CDR3 sequences, 5.8% found once. The source material was whole blood. These receptors all stem from an adult who was a healthcare worker with PCR-confirmed SARS-CoV-2 infection or an uninfected control (not recorded which).

V usage is TRBV10-3 and J usage is TRBJ2-3, with TRBD2 identical over 8 bases. With 5 bases clipped from V and 2 bases from J, the junction kept 3 bases outside the gene matches. CDR1 and CDR2 (germline): ENHRY, SYGVKD. The CDR3 extends over 14 amino acids. The CDR3 nucleotides read TGTGCCATCAGTCCGACTAGCGCCACAGATACGCAGTATTTT. Protein: CAISPTSATDTQYF.

The chain links TRBV20-1 to TRBJ2-3, with TRBD2 matching over 9 bases. The CDR3 is 17 amino acids. The germline V gene encodes CDR1 DFQATT and CDR2 SNEGSKA (reference sequence). The J segment lost 1 base and the V segment lost 3 bases, leaving 11 bases of the junction unmatched. CDR3 bases: TGCAGTGCTAGGCTGGTCGGAGCGGGGGGCCGCACAGATACGCAGTATTTT. Translating gives CSARLVGAGGRTDTQYF.

The V and J genes are TRBV5-4 and TRBJ2-3; D is undetermined. From germline, CDR1 is SGHNT and CDR2 YYREEE (reference sequence). The CDR3 spans 13 residues. Trimming shortened V by 4 bases and J by 7 bases, and 13 bases separated the two germline ends. The CDR3 coding sequence is TGTGCCAGCAGCCCTTCAAAATGGAATACGCAGTATTTT. This gives the protein CASSPSKWNTQYF.

Many counts were recorded for this clonotype. The V call is TRBV7-2, the J call TRBJ2-7; no clear D gene. Trimming shortened V by 4 bases and J by 4 bases, and 11 bases separated the two germline ends. Per germline, CDR1 SGHTA and CDR2 FQGNSA. The CDR3 runs to 13 residues. As DNA, the CDR3 is TGTGCCAGCAGCTCCCCACCAATTTACGAGCAGTACTTC. Amino acid sequence: CASSSPPIYEQYF. Supplemented by reference TRBV7-2 and TRBJ2-7, the full variable domain reads GAGVSQSPSNKVTEKGKDVELRCDPISGHTALYWYRQSLGQGLEFLIYFQGNSAPDKSGLPSDRFSAERTGGSVSTLTIQRTQQEDSAVYLCASSSPPIYEQYFGPGTRLTVT.

This clonotype was recorded many times. The rearrangement links TRBV6-9 to TRBJ2-7; 7 bases line up with TRBD1. CDR3 length equals 13 residues. Germline V lookup: CDR1 MNHGY, CDR2 SVAAGI. The J segment lost 5 bases and the V segment lost 10 bases, leaving 11 bases of the junction unmatched. The CDR3, as DNA: TGTGCCAAGACAGGGCGTAGTGATCACGAGCAGTACTTC. Translating gives CAKTGRSDHEQYF.

The sample holds many counts of this clonotype. The genes are TRBV6-2 or TRBV6-3 and TRBJ1-5; TRBD1 matches 8 bases. Losses at the gene ends were 8 bases for V and 4 bases for J; bases not matched to a gene: 13. Per the germline V gene, CDR1 is MNHEY and CDR2 is SVGEGT. There are 16 residues in the CDR3. In DNA form, the CDR3 reads TGTGCCAGCGGGGACAGGCGAGGTAGAGCGAATCAGCCCCAGCATTTT. Encoded protein: CASGDRRGRANQPQHF.

Ten or more counts support this clonotype. The genes are TRBV19 and TRBJ2-7, with 7 nucleotides matching TRBD1. The germline CDR1 and CDR2 sequences are LNHDA and SQIVND (reference sequence). The CDR3 spans 16 residues. With V trimmed by 4 bases and J by 0 bases, 9 bases remained unmatched. The CDR3 nucleotides are TGTGCCAGTAGTAACCGCTACAGGGGTGACTCCTACGAGCAGTACTTC. Encoded protein: CASSNRYRGDSYEQYF.

This clonotype was recorded at least ten times. This CDR3 is CASSFPGQGEAGYTF. The CDR3 coding sequence is TGTGCCAGCAGCTTTCCGGGACAGGGGGAGGCTGGCTACACCTTC. This chain uses TRBV3-1 with TRBJ1-2, with 11 bases lining up with TRBD1. The trim removed 5 bases at V and 7 bases at J, leaving 9 bases unmatched. The CDR3 totals 15 residues. In germline, CDR1 is LGHDT, CDR2 YNNKEL (reference sequence).

In its sample, this clonotype was seen many times. The chain combines TRBV30 with TRBJ1-6; D might be TRBD1 (5 bases). The germline gives CDR1 GTSNPN, CDR2 SVGIG (reference sequence). The V end was cut by 2 bases, the J end by 6 bases, with 11 bases between. This CDR3 contains 14 residues. CDR3: CAWSRRQGNSPLHF. CDR3 bases: TGTGCCTGGAGTAGGAGGCAGGGTAATTCACCCCTCCACTTT.

This clonotype was recorded at least ten times. The CDR3 sequence is CASSHWTSGANVLTF. The DNA of the CDR3 is TGTGCCAGCAGCCATTGGACGTCCGGGGCCAACGTCCTGACTTTC. The chain couples TRBV7-9 to TRBJ2-6; D is unclear. This CDR3 region has 15 residues. Germline-derived CDR1 and CDR2 are SEHNR and FQNEAQ (reference sequence). Trimming stripped 5 bases from V and 4 bases from J, with 12 bases between.

This chain connects TRBV4-3 to TRBJ2-1, with TRBD2 matching over 7 bases. CDR3 length: 13 amino acids. With 1 base clipped from V and 11 bases from J, the junction kept 5 bases outside the gene matches. Germline V CDR1 and CDR2: LGHNA, YSLEER. The CDR3 here is CASSQGEGGKQFF. The DNA for the CDR3 is TGCGCCAGCAGCCAAGGGGAGGGAGGTAAGCAGTTCTTC.